This entry lists 30 T cell receptor beta chains sequenced from one sample in a study of tumor-infiltrating lymphocytes in oesophageal squamous cell carcinoma. TCRdb ran MiXCR on the PCR reads and lists one entry per CDR3 protein. The table has approximately 9,600 distinct CDR3 sequences, around 63% seen once. What was sequenced was esophageal tumor tissue. Receptors were obtained from a male donor with esophageal squamous cell carcinoma.

Sample share makes this clonotype medium-sized. The chain links TRBV24-1 to TRBJ2-3; TRBD2 aligns across 12 bases. The CDR3 extends over 15 amino acids. Germline assignment: CDR1 KGHDR and CDR2 SFDVKD. The J segment lost 5 bases and the V segment lost 4 bases, leaving 3 bases of the junction unmatched. DNA of the CDR3: TGTGCCACCAGTGACTCGGGACTAGCGGGAGATACGCAGTATTTT. Protein sequence: CATSDSGLAGDTQYF.

The sample holds a few counts of this clonotype. This chain's CDR3 is CASSPSSGRAKNEQFF. The CDR3 DNA reads TGTGCCAGCAGCCCGAGTAGCGGGAGGGCCAAGAATGAGCAGTTCTTC. This sequence joins TRBV7-9 and TRBJ2-1, with 11 bases identical to TRBD2. Per the germline V gene, CDR1 is SEHNR and CDR2 is FQNEAQ (reference sequence). J gave up 7 bases and V 5 bases, and 10 bases lay outside the gene matches. The CDR3 has 16 residues.

A few counts support this clonotype. The chain recombines TRBV7-6 with TRBJ2-5, with a possible D match to TRBD1 (5 bases). CDR1 and CDR2 (germline): SGHVS, FNYEAQ. V shed 5 bases and J shed 2 bases, with 15 bases lying between them. This CDR3 is 15 amino acids long. The CDR3 region has the DNA TGTGCCAGCAGCCTTACAGGTATCGGGCAAGAGACCCAGTACTTC. Amino acid sequence: CASSLTGIGQETQYF.

The CDR3 protein is CASSLFTVSNQPQHF. DNA of the CDR3: TGTGCCAGCAGTTTATTTACCGTTAGCAATCAGCCCCAGCATTTT. J is TRBJ1-5 and V is TRBV28, with D unresolved. The CDR3 contains 15 residues. The V and J ends lost 1 base and 0 bases respectively, with 7 bases between them. Germline V lookup: CDR1 MDHEN, CDR2 SYDVKM.

The rearrangement uses TRBV7-2 and TRBJ1-5, with 9 bases matching TRBD1. This CDR3 is 19 amino acids long. Germline CDR1 is SGHTA and CDR2 is FQGNSA. J was trimmed by 1 base and V by 2 bases; bases with no gene match: 12. The CDR3 loop is CASSLLTGTGILSNQPQHF. In DNA form, the CDR3 reads TGTGCCAGCAGCTTATTAACCGGGACAGGGATTTTAAGCAATCAGCCCCAGCATTTT.

This clonotype was counted only a few times. The V and J genes are TRBV12-3 or TRBV12-4 and TRBJ2-6, with TRBD2 identical over 9 bases. Judging by the DNA end, TRBJ2-1 fits better; the J call may be wrong. The CDR3 sequence is 13 residues long. The CDR3 coding sequence is TGTGCCAGCACTACCGGGACTAGCTATGAGCAGTTCTTC. This translates into CASTTGTSYEQFF.

This clonotype was observed at least ten times. It may be a read error: a sequence one base away is much more abundant. J is TRBJ2-7 and V is TRBV10-3; TRBD1 agrees at 7 bases. Unmatched junction bases numbered 13, after V lost 7 bases and J lost 7 bases. Looked up from germline, CDR1 is ENHRY and CDR2 is SYGVKD. The CDR3 loop spans 14 amino acids. CDR3 bases: TGTGCCATCAACCCGACAGGGATTCACAATGAGCAGTACTTC. Residues: CAINPTGIHNEQYF.

As for this clonotype: Because the CDR3's place on the DNA is in doubt, the DNA is left out and the CDR3 is given as listed by TCRdb. The chain is built from TRBV7-5 and TRBJ1-2. TRBV7-5 is described as a pseudogene. 17 amino acids form the CDR3, both terminal residues included. The CDR3 loop reads CISVPEPPTPRDYGYTF.

The chain uses TRBV20-1 and TRBJ2-3; D ambiguous. The CDR3 consists of 15 residues. The germline V gene encodes CDR1 DFQATT and CDR2 SNEGSKA (reference sequence). V lost 0 bases and J lost 2, with 12 bases in between. CDR3 coding DNA: TGCAGTGCTAGAGATGTCCGTCAGGCCACAGATACGCAGTATTTT. Amino acids: CSARDVRQATDTQYF.

The chain uses TRBV27 and TRBJ2-1; D unclear. Germline V gene data show CDR1 as MNHEY and CDR2 as SMNVEV (reference sequence). Trimming removed 6 bases at V and 5 bases at J, with 20 bases between. The CDR3 runs to 16 residues. The CDR3 DNA sequence: TGTGCCAGCAGCCCTAACTTTCCTTCAATCCACAATGAGCAGTTCTTC. Translated, it gives CASSPNFPSIHNEQFF.

This clonotype has more than one count but fewer than ten. The V gene is TRBV7-8, the J gene TRBJ2-1; 8 positions agree with TRBD2. The CDR3 runs to 17 residues. The ends lost 1 base at V and 4 bases at J; junction bases unmatched: 9. The germline gives CDR1 SGHVS, CDR2 FQNEAQ. The CDR3 nucleotides read TGTGCCAGCAGCTTAGTGGTCGCGGGAGGTGGGTACAATGAGCAGTTCTTC. This encodes CASSLVVAGGGYNEQFF. The whole variable domain, remainder taken from reference TRBV7-8 and TRBJ2-1, is GAGVSQSPRYKVAKRGQDVALRCDPISGHVSLFWYQQALGQGPEFLTYFQNEAQLDKSGLPSDRFFAERPEGSVSTLKIQRTQQEDSAVYLCASSLVVAGGGYNEQFFGPGTRLTVL.

The rearrangement links TRBV7-2 to TRBJ1-1; D gene ambiguous. With 0 bases removed from V and 0 bases from J, the gap between germline ends came to 8 bases. CDR1 and CDR2 (germline): SGHTA, FQGNSA. There are 15 residues in the CDR3. DNA for the CDR3: TGTGCCAGCAGCTTAGCGGGCAGCATGAACACTGAAGCTTTCTTT. This gives the protein CASSLAGSMNTEAFF. Combining the CDR3 with reference TRBV7-2 and TRBJ1-1 gives the whole variable domain GAGVSQSPSNKVTEKGKDVELRCDPISGHTALYWYRQSLGQGLEFLIYFQGNSAPDKSGLPSDRFSAERTGGSVSTLTIQRTQQEDSAVYLCASSLAGSMNTEAFFGQGTRLTVV.

The chain joins TRBV7-8 to TRBJ2-1; maybe TRBD2 (5 bases). Between the trimmed V and J ends, which lost 1 base and 0 bases, there was a span of 7 bases. CDR3 size: 15 residues. CDR1 SGHVS and CDR2 FQNEAQ come from the germline V gene. CDR3 sequence reads: CASSLGTLSYNEQFF. CDR3 DNA sequence: TGTGCCAGCAGCTTAGGGACTCTCTCCTACAATGAGCAGTTCTTC. The full variable domain, in which reference TRBV7-8 and TRBJ2-1 provide the parts outside the CDR3, is GAGVSQSPRYKVAKRGQDVALRCDPISGHVSLFWYQQALGQGPEFLTYFQNEAQLDKSGLPSDRFFAERPEGSVSTLKIQRTQQEDSAVYLCASSLGTLSYNEQFFGPGTRLTVL.

The J gene is TRBJ2-3, the V gene TRBV19; 10 positions match TRBD2. CDR3 length: 16 residues. V dropped 1 base and J dropped 5; count of bases not matched to a gene: 6. CDR1 LNHDA and CDR2 SQIVND come from the germline V gene (reference sequence). The CDR3 here is CASSIGLAGVGDTQYF. The CDR3 DNA reads as TGTGCCAGTAGTATAGGGCTAGCGGGAGTAGGAGATACGCAGTATTTT.

This chain connects TRBV28 to TRBJ2-5, with D possibly matching TRBD2 (6 bases). Matching the DNA end better, TRBJ2-7 makes the J call doubtful. The length of the CDR3 is 16 residues. Germline CDR1 reads MDHEN; CDR2 reads SYDVKM. The CDR3 region has the DNA TGTGCCGGCACGTCCTCCGGGACTCCTAACTCCTACGAGCAGTACTTC. It yields the protein CAGTSSGTPNSYEQYF.

Sample share makes this clonotype medium-sized. The chain employs TRBV10-3 and TRBJ1-1; 7 bases are shared with TRBD1. CDR1 and CDR2 (germline): ENHRY, SYGVKD. Unmatched junction bases numbered 6, after V lost 10 bases and J lost 1 base. There are 13 residues in the CDR3. CDR3 sequence (DNA): TGTGCCACGACAGGGATAGGGAACACTGAAGCTTTCTTT. This gives the protein CATTGIGNTEAFF.

The V and J genes are TRBV7-6 and TRBJ2-2, with D maybe TRBD2 (5 bases). The V end was cut by 1 base, the J end by 2 bases, with 11 bases between. CDR3 length: 16 amino acids. Germline V gives CDR1 SGHVS, CDR2 FNYEAQ. The CDR3 here is CASSLGSVGNTGELFF. The CDR3 DNA follows: TGTGCCAGCAGCTTAGGTAGCGTGGGTAACACCGGGGAGCTGTTTTTT.

This clonotype was recorded at least ten times. The V gene is TRBV19, the J gene TRBJ2-3; 7 nucleotides agree with TRBD2. V gave up 3 bases and J gave up 6 bases; unmatched junction bases: 15. The CDR3 is made up of 17 amino acids. CDR1 and CDR2 from the germline V gene are LNHDA and SQIVND (reference sequence). The CDR3 DNA is TGTGCCAGTAGTATGGGGAGGGTTGGAGGGCGGGCCGATACGCAGTATTTT. Translating it yields CASSMGRVGGRADTQYF.

This clonotype has at least ten counts. This chain joins TRBV7-3 and TRBJ2-1; D gene uncertain. The CDR3 length is 13 residues. Trimming removed 0 bases from V and 7 bases from J, with 7 bases in between. In germline, CDR1 is SGHTA, CDR2 FQGTGA. CDR3 sequence (DNA): TGTGCCAGCAGCTTAACTGCCGGTAATGAGCAGTTCTTC. Protein sequence: CASSLTAGNEQFF.

By share, this clonotype counts as medium-sized. The V gene is TRBV6-1, the J gene TRBJ2-1; 8 positions match TRBD1. The CDR3 has 15 residues. V trimming: 6 bases; J trimming: 9 bases; junction bases outside the gene matches: 13. Germline V gene lookup returns CDR1 MNHNS and CDR2 SASEGT. CDR3 bases: TGTGCCAGCAGCTTAGAATACAGGGGGGCGAGTGAGCAGTTCTTC. Its translation: CASSLEYRGASEQFF.

The V call is TRBV6-1, the J call TRBJ2-3; D gene unclear. The J call may be wrong; the DNA end is better matched by TRBJ2-7. CDR1 and CDR2 from the germline V gene are MNHNS and SASEGT. This CDR3 has 13 amino acids. The CDR3 DNA is TGTGCCAGCACGTCGTTGGAATCCTACGAGCAGTACTTC. It yields the protein CASTSLESYEQYF.

The chain recombines TRBV12-3 or TRBV12-4 with TRBJ2-5, with D perhaps TRBD2 (5 bases). The last part of the DNA fits TRBJ2-3 better; the J call may be wrong. The CDR3 totals 14 residues. The CDR3 protein is CASSLGGGPDTQYF. CDR3 coding DNA: TGTGCCAGCAGTTTAGGAGGAGGACCAGATACGCAGTATTTT.

This clonotype was recorded a few times. With a much larger clone just one base away, this may be a read error. V gene TRBV10-3 combines with J gene TRBJ2-7; TRBD2 matches at 14 bases. CDR3 length equals 17 residues. The V and J ends lost 4 bases and 7 bases, in that order; junction bases with no gene match: 12. Germline CDR1 and CDR2: ENHRY and SYGVKD. CDR3 sequence reads: CAISAKGLAGGYNEQYF. DNA for the CDR3: TGTGCCATCAGTGCCAAAGGACTAGCGGGAGGATACAATGAGCAGTACTTC.

By sample share, this clonotype is medium-sized. The chain links TRBV24-1 to TRBJ2-3; TRBD2 agrees at 11 bases. The CDR3 is made up of 19 amino acids. The V and J ends lost 8 bases and 0 bases, in that order; junction bases with no gene match: 15. CDR1 is KGHDR, CDR2 SFDVKD, per germline. The CDR3 DNA reads as TGTGCCACCACCCCTAGTCCCGGGACTAGCGGCTCTAGCACAGATACGCAGTATTTT. Its protein product is CATTPSPGTSGSSTDTQYF.

The chain links TRBV7-2 to TRBJ2-7; no clear D. CDR1 is SGHTA and CDR2 is FQGNSA in the germline V gene. V lost 0 bases and J lost 5, with 11 bases in between. The CDR3 length is 14 residues. CDR3 nucleotide sequence: TGTGCCAGCAGCTTAGCGTACGGAGCAGACGAGCAGTACTTC. It is translated as CASSLAYGADEQYF.

By sample fraction, this clonotype is medium-sized (0.01 to 0.1%). The J gene is TRBJ1-4, the V gene TRBV6-6, with D tentatively TRBD1 (6 bases). V lost 2 bases and J 0 bases, leaving 10 bases between the germline ends. Per germline, CDR1 MNHNY and CDR2 SVGAGI (reference sequence). The CDR3 length is 16 residues. In nucleotides, the CDR3 is TGTGCCAGCAGTTACGGACAGTTTGCAACTAATGAAAAACTGTTTTTT. Translated, it gives CASSYGQFATNEKLFF.

This clonotype came up a few times. J is TRBJ2-3 and V is TRBV6-1; no definite D call. CDR1 and CDR2 (germline): MNHNS, SASEGT. This CDR3 spans 12 amino acids. Trimming cost V 2 bases and J 8 bases, with 8 bases left between them. The CDR3 here is CASSEWGTTQYF. Here the CDR3 DNA reads TGTGCCAGCAGTGAATGGGGTACTACGCAGTATTTT.

This sequence joins TRBV11-1 and TRBJ2-4, with TRBD2 identical over 7 bases. The J call is uncertain, as TRBJ2-6 better fits the DNA end. This CDR3 comprises 15 residues. CDR1 is SGHAT, CDR2 FQDESV, per germline (reference sequence). Written as DNA, the CDR3 is TGTGCCAGCAGCTTCCGGACTAGTGGGGCCAACGTCCTGACTTTC. Its protein product is CASSFRTSGANVLTF.

The chain joins TRBV6-9 to TRBJ2-1, with D perhaps TRBD1 or TRBD2 (5 bases each). Between the trimmed V and J ends, which lost 9 bases and 1 base, there was a span of 19 bases. Germline CDR1 is MNHGY and CDR2 is SVAAGI. The CDR3 is made up of 16 amino acids. This CDR3 reads CASGSEAGGSYNEQFF. The CDR3 coding sequence is TGTGCCAGTGGTTCGGAGGCTGGGGGTTCCTACAATGAGCAGTTCTTC.

There are many counts of this clonotype. The chain recombines TRBV6-4 with TRBJ1-2; 7 bases agree with TRBD1. J was trimmed by 8 bases and V by 10 bases; bases with no gene match: 10. The CDR3 is 12 amino acids. From germline, CDR1 is MRHNA and CDR2 SNTAGT. This chain's CDR3 is CATPGTAPGYTF. DNA for the CDR3: TGTGCCACCCCCGGGACAGCCCCCGGCTACACCTTC.